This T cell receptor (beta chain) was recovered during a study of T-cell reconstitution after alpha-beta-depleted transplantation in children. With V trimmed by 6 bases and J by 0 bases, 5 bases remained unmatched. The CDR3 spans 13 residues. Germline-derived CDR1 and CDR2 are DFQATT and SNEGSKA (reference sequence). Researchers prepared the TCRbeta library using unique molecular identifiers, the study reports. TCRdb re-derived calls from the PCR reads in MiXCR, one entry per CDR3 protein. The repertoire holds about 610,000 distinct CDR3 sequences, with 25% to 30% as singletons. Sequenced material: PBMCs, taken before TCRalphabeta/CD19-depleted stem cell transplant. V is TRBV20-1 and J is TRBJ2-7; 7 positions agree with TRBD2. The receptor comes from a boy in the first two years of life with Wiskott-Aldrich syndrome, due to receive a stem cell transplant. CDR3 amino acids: CSATGGSSYEQYF. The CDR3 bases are TGCAGTGCAACGGGGGGTAGCTCCTACGAGCAGTACTTC.